The rows below give T cell receptor beta chains drawn from one sample of a study of blood T cell repertoires in COVID-19. The table came from immunoSEQ multiplex PCR; TCRdb's copy has only in-frame clones and leaves some out. The sample holds 390,000 or so clones; roughly 90% are singletons and the top ten take approximately 3%. The sample was peripheral blood. All receptors come from a woman in her thirties with COVID-19, enrolled during active disease. CDR3s include the opening cysteine and the closing phenylalanine or tryptophan. The order of the fields is V gene, J gene, D gene, clone size, CDR3 DNA, CDR3 protein. D genes are given only for firm matches. For some rows the clone size is stated as once, few or many, or as a class when expanded; others skip it.

>TRBV7-2|TRBJ2-1|TRBD1|NA
TGTGCCAGCAGCTTTAACAGGGGACCCTACAATGAGCAGTTCTTC
CASSFNRGPYNEQFF
>TRBV13|TRBJ2-5|NA|NA
TGTGCCAGCAGCCCCCCCGATCCGGGGCCAACAGGGAGGACCCAGTACTTC
CASSPPDPGPTGRTQYF
>TRBV6-5|TRBJ1-4|NA|NA
TGTGCCAGCAGTTACTCGAGTTTAGGGGTTAATGAAAAACTGTTTTTT
CASSYSSLGVNEKLFF
>TRBV5-4|TRBJ1-1|TRBD1|NA
TGTGCCAGCAGGAACAGGGGGTTGAGCAACACTGAAGCTTTCTTT
CASRNRGLSNTEAFF
>TRBV19|TRBJ2-5|TRBD2|NA
TGTGCCAGTATGACCAGCGGGGGGTACCAAGAGACCCAGTACTTC
CASMTSGGYQETQYF
>TRBV7-8|TRBJ2-1|TRBD1|NA
TGTGCCAGCAGCTTAACAGGGGGCGCTATCAATGAGCAGTTCTTC
CASSLTGGAINEQFF
>TRBV19|TRBJ2-3|NA|NA
TGTGCCAGTAGTCCAGGGGTCGGGACAGATACGCAGTATTTT
CASSPGVGTDTQYF
>TRBV6-5|TRBJ1-1|TRBD1|few
TGTGCCAGCAGTTCAGGGGGCACTGAAGCTTTCTTT
CASSSGGTEAFF
>TRBV30|TRBJ2-1|TRBD1|once
TGTGCCTGGAGTGTGGGGCAGGGGGATAACAATGAGCAGTTCTTC
CAWSVGQGDNNEQFF
>TRBV4-3|TRBJ2-3|TRBD2|NA
TGCGCCAGCAGCCAGGGACTAGCGGGGGGGCCAGATACGCAGTATTTT
CASSQGLAGGPDTQYF
>TRBV11-3|TRBJ2-1|TRBD1|NA
TGTGCCAGCAGCTTAGATCCGTCTAGAGGGGGCGAGCAGTTCTTC
CASSLDPSRGGEQFF
>TRBV7-2|TRBJ2-2|NA|NA
TGTGCCAGCAGCTTATTCCGGGGGTATTCAACCGGGGAGCTGTTTTTT
CASSLFRGYSTGELFF
>TRBV6-2/TRBV6-3|TRBJ2-1|TRBD2|NA
TGTGCCAGCAGCCAGTTCGGACTAGCGCCTGGAGTTGATGAGCAGTTCTTC
CASSQFGLAPGVDEQFF
>TRBV15|TRBJ2-3|NA|NA
TGTGCCACCAGCAGAGATCGAGGGGAGCGACTAGATTCAATAGATACGCAGTATTTT
CATSRDRGERLDSIDTQYF
>TRBV19|TRBJ2-5|TRBD1|NA
TGTGCCAGTAGTACCCGGACAGGGGGTATACAAGAGACCCAGTACTTC
CASSTRTGGIQETQYF
>TRBV7-8|TRBJ2-1|TRBD1|NA
TGTGCCAGCAGCTTAGGGGCCCGGACAGGATCCTACAATGAGCAGTTCTTC
CASSLGARTGSYNEQFF
>TRBV6-2/TRBV6-3|TRBJ2-1|NA|NA
TGTGCCAGCAGTCCAATTTATCCCGGTCTCTACAATGAGCAGTTCTTC
CASSPIYPGLYNEQFF
>TRBV7-9|TRBJ2-2|TRBD1|NA
TGTGCCAGCAGCCCTTCCCACGGGACAGGGATAACCGGGGAGCTGTTTTTT
CASSPSHGTGITGELFF
>TRBV5-1|TRBJ2-1|TRBD2|NA
TGCGCCAGCAGCTTGGCGGGGGGTAATAACAATGAGCAGTTCTTC
CASSLAGGNNNEQFF
>TRBV6-5|TRBJ2-1|TRBD2|NA
TGTGCCAGCACCTCCAGGGCGGGAGGGGGCAATGAGCAGTTCTTC
CASTSRAGGGNEQFF
>TRBV7-2|TRBJ1-1|NA|NA
TGTGCCAGCAGCTTAGGACAACCAGCTTTCTTT
CASSLGQPAFF
>TRBV7-9|TRBJ1-1|NA|NA
TGTGCCAGCAGCATCTCAGGGTGGGGCACTGAAGCTTTCTTT
CASSISGWGTEAFF
>TRBV11-2|TRBJ2-2|NA|NA
TGTGCCAGCAACTTGGGCAGGGGATGGTCCGGGGAGCTGTTTTTT
CASNLGRGWSGELFF
>TRBV14|TRBJ1-2|TRBD1|NA
TGTGCCAGCAGCCAGAGTGGACAGGGTTCAAGCTATGGCTACACCTTC
CASSQSGQGSSYGYTF
>TRBV11-2|TRBJ2-3|NA|NA
TGTGCCAGCAGCTTCGGGGGAACGCAGTATTTT
CASSFGGTQYF
>TRBV18|TRBJ1-1|NA|NA
TGTGCCAGCTCACCACCCGCAGGGTTAGCTTTCTTT
CASSPPAGLAFF
>TRBV2|TRBJ1-1|NA|NA
TGTGCCAGCAAGAATTCAGGGTTTACTGAAGCTTTCTTT
CASKNSGFTEAFF
>TRBV4-3|TRBJ1-3|NA|NA
TGCGCCAGCAGCCAAGTCACGAGCGGGCTGAGTGGAAACACCATATATTTT
CASSQVTSGLSGNTIYF
>TRBV14|TRBJ2-5|TRBD2|NA
TGTGCCAGCAGCCAAGCTATAAGCGGGATAGAGACCCAGTACTTC
CASSQAISGIETQYF
>TRBV25-1|TRBJ2-5|TRBD2|NA
TGTGCCAGCAGTGAAGGAGCGGGGGGGCATTGGGAGACCCAGTACTTC
CASSEGAGGHWETQYF
>TRBV19|TRBJ2-2|NA|NA
TGTGCCAGTAGTATAGTGGGGACTGCGACCGGGGAGCTGTTTTTT
CASSIVGTATGELFF
>TRBV3-1/TRBV3-2|TRBJ1-1|NA|NA
TGTGCCAGCAGCCAAGGACTGGGTAAGAACACTGAAGCTTTCTTT
CASSQGLGKNTEAFF
>TRBV7-2|TRBJ2-3|TRBD2|NA
TGTGCCAGCAGCTTAGTCTTTTCTAGCGGGAAAGATACGCAGTATTTT
CASSLVFSSGKDTQYF
>TRBV9|TRBJ1-3|NA|NA
TGTGCCAGCAGCGTAGGGGACAACGGAAACACCATATATTTT
CASSVGDNGNTIYF
>TRBV9|TRBJ2-3|TRBD2|NA
TGTGCCAGCACCAGAGGACTAGCGACAGATACGCAGTATTTT
CASTRGLATDTQYF
>TRBV5-1|TRBJ1-1|NA|NA
TGCGCCAGCAGTTTACAGCTTAACACTGAAGCTTTCTTT
CASSLQLNTEAFF
>TRBV19|TRBJ1-5|NA|NA
TGTGCCAGTCACAGGCTCAATCAGCCCCAGCATTTT
CASHRLNQPQHF
>TRBV3-1/TRBV3-2|TRBJ1-2|NA|NA
TGTGCCAGCAGCCAAGCTAGGGGAGGGGGCTACACCTTC
CASSQARGGGYTF
>TRBV4-3|TRBJ2-5|TRBD2|NA
TGCGCCAGCAGCCAACGGACTAGCGGGGAAGAGACCCAGTACTTC
CASSQRTSGEETQYF
>TRBV5-8|TRBJ2-7|TRBD1|NA
TGTGCCAGCAGCAGACGGACAGGGCAGGACGAGCAGTACTTC
CASSRRTGQDEQYF
>TRBV4-3|TRBJ1-2|NA|NA
TGCGCCAGCAGCCAAGGTTCCGGGTACGGCTACACCTTC
CASSQGSGYGYTF
>TRBV5-1|TRBJ2-1|NA|NA
TGCGCCAGCAGCTTGACGGGGGATAATGAGCAGTTCTTC
CASSLTGDNEQFF
>TRBV5-1|TRBJ2-1|TRBD2|NA
TGCGCCAGCAGCTTTGGGAGGGAACCCTACAATGAGCAGTTCTTC
CASSFGREPYNEQFF
>TRBV4-1|TRBJ2-3|TRBD2|NA
TGCGCCAGCAGCCATATAGGGCGGGGGTCTCCCACAGATACGCAGTATTTT
CASSHIGRGSPTDTQYF
>TRBV20-1|TRBJ2-3|NA|NA
TGCAGTGCTAGTCCGATGCTACCCAGGGCCCGTTCAGATACGCAGTATTTT
CSASPMLPRARSDTQYF
>TRBV30|TRBJ1-4|NA|NA
TGTGCCTGGAACAAGGCGGAAGAACCCGAAAAACTGTTTTTT
CAWNKAEEPEKLFF
>TRBV11-2|TRBJ2-3|NA|NA
TGTGCCAGCAGCTTAGAACGGGACACAGATACGCAGTATTTT
CASSLERDTDTQYF
>TRBV28|TRBJ1-5|NA|NA
TGTGCCAGCAGCCCGGGCTTGGCAGGGTTTAACAATCAGCCCCAGCATTTT
CASSPGLAGFNNQPQHF
>TRBV11-2|TRBJ1-5|NA|NA
TGTGCCAGCAGCGAAGGGGTCAGGCAGCCCCAGCATTTT
CASSEGVRQPQHF
>TRBV7-2|TRBJ2-1|NA|NA
TGTGCCAGCAGCTTGGGTCTAGTTGCCTACAATGAGCAGTTCTTC
CASSLGLVAYNEQFF
>TRBV18|TRBJ2-3|NA|NA
TGTGCCAGCTCTCTAACCGGGACTTTCACAGATACGCAGTATTTT
CASSLTGTFTDTQYF